This TCR beta chain was observed in a study of T cell repertoires in cytomegalovirus infection. Study in general: Public TCR beta signatures were indicative of both CMV infection and a matching HLA type.

Broader study findings: Identification of carriers of CMV plus the relevant HLA was achieved through cumulative public TCR beta family frequency.

V lost 7 bases, J lost 3 bases, and 21 bases lay in between. CDR1 is SGHTA and CDR2 is FQGTGA in the germline V gene. CDR3 length: 17 amino acids. Concerning this clonotype: Its antigen is as yet unknown.

A single record per CDR3 protein comes from TCRdb applying MiXCR to the reads. The data contain around 740,000 distinct CDR3 sequences, about 40% of them seen just once; the ten biggest clones take up 2.8%. The chain links TRBV7-3 to TRBJ2-2, with unresolved D. This TCR came from a human donor in good health (CMV status not recorded). Some clones in this sample may be carry-over from other donors' samples. The material sequenced was PBMCs. CDR3 nucleotide sequence: TGTGCCAGCATCCCTCGGGTCTTTATCCAGCACACCGGGGAGCTGTTTTTT. Protein sequence: CASIPRVFIQHTGELFF.